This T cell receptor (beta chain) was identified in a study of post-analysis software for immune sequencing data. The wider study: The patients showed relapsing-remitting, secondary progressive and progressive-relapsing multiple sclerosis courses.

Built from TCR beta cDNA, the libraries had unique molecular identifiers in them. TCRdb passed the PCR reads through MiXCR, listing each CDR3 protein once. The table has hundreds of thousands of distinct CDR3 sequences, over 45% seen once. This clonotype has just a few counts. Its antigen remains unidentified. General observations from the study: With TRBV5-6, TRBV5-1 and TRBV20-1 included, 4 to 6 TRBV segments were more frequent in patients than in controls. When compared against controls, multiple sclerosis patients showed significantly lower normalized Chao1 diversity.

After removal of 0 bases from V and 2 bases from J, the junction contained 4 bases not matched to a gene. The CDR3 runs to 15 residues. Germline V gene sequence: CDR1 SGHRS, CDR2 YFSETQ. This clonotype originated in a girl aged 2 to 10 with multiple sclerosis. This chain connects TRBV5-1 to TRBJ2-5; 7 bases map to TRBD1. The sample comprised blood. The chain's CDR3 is CASSLDRQGQETQYF. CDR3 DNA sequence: TGCGCCAGCAGCTTGGATCGACAGGGTCAAGAGACCCAGTACTTC.